Listed below are T cell receptor beta chains from one sample, sequenced in a study of post-analysis software for immune sequencing data. TCRdb independently ran MiXCR on the PCR reads; one entry per CDR3 protein. The sample includes 450,000 to 650,000 distinct CDR3 sequences, roughly 45% seen only once; the top ten take under 2%. The specimen sequenced was blood. All receptors derive from a girl aged 10 to 17 with multiple sclerosis. CDR3s include the opening cysteine and the closing phenylalanine or tryptophan. A D gene is named only where the DNA matches it firmly. Clone size is not always given. Where it is, it says once, few, many or a class for expanded clones.

CDR3nt	CDR3aa	d_gene	abundance	j_gene	v_gene
TGTGCCAGCACCCACGAGGACAGGGCAGGTACCTTC	CASTHEDRAGTF	TRBD1	-	TRBJ1-2	TRBV6-6
TGTGCCAGCAGCCACAGGGACCAAGAGACCCAGTACTTC	CASSHRDQETQYF	-	many	TRBJ2-5	TRBV5-6
TGCGCCAGCAGCTTGGGTTCTAGCGCGAGCACAGATACGCAGTATTTT	CASSLGSSASTDTQYF	-	few	TRBJ2-3	TRBV5-1
TGTGCCAGCAGCTTAAACAGGGGGCGAGGCACAGATACGCAGTATTTT	CASSLNRGRGTDTQYF	TRBD1	-	TRBJ2-3	TRBV5-6
TGTGCCAGCAGCCCTTCGGCAGGGAACTATGGCTACACCTTC	CASSPSAGNYGYTF	-	-	TRBJ1-2	TRBV9
TGCGCCAGCAGCCAAGATCCGGTCGTCCCATCGACAGATACGCAGTATTTT	CASSQDPVVPSTDTQYF	-	-	TRBJ2-3	TRBV4-1
TGCAGCGTCGAGGCCGGGACTAGCGGGAGTGGGACGGGGGAGACCCAGTACTTC	CSVEAGTSGSGTGETQYF	TRBD2	-	TRBJ2-5	TRBV29-1
TGTGCCAGCAGCTTAGGACTAGCGGGCCTTACGCAGTATTTT	CASSLGLAGLTQYF	TRBD2	-	TRBJ2-3	TRBV7-2
TGTGCCAGCAGCCGATCTAGCGGGGGGGCCTACGAGCAGTACTTC	CASSRSSGGAYEQYF	TRBD2	-	TRBJ2-7	TRBV3-1
TGTGCCATCAGTGAGACACCCAGCGCGCCATACGAAGCTTTCTTT	CAISETPSAPYEAFF	-	few	TRBJ1-1	TRBV10-3
TGTGCCATCAGCCCGGGGGGACAGGACGTTGGCGAGCAGTACTTC	CAISPGGQDVGEQYF	-	few	TRBJ2-7	TRBV10-3
TGTGCCACCAGCTATGCCCAGGGGGCATTCGAGCAGTACTTC	CATSYAQGAFEQYF	TRBD1	-	TRBJ2-7	TRBV15
TGTGCCAGCAGCCACGGGGACGCTGAAGCTTTCTTT	CASSHGDAEAFF	-	-	TRBJ1-1	TRBV7-9
TGTGCCAGCAGTCCGGGGAAAAATACGCAGTATTTT	CASSPGKNTQYF	-	few	TRBJ2-3	TRBV12-3/TRBV12-4